The 12 T cell receptor beta chains given below trace back to one sample, sequenced in a study of T cells in tuberculosis. Generated by immunoSEQ multiplex PCR, the TCRdb table keeps only in-frame clones and is missing some. The table has around 41,000 clones, roughly 94% seen once. Source material: PBMCs. The receptors shown here come from a donor aged 10 to 29 with latent tuberculosis or without tuberculosis infection. Some clones in this sample may be carry-over from other donors' samples.

V gene TRBV9 combines with J gene TRBJ2-5; 8 bases line up with TRBD2. The CDR3 totals 16 residues. Germline V CDR1 and CDR2: SGDLS, YYNGEE. With V trimmed by 0 bases and J by 5 bases, 9 bases remained unmatched. CDR3 sequence: CASSVESGGTEETQYF. CDR3 nucleotides: TGTGCCAGCAGCGTAGAGTCGGGGGGGACGGAGGAGACCCAGTACTTC.

The chain uses TRBV5-1 and TRBJ2-7; weak D call: TRBD1 (6 bases). CDR1 is SGHRS and CDR2 is YFSETQ in the germline V gene. V was trimmed by 5 bases and J by 0 bases, leaving 12 bases between them. This CDR3 spans 14 amino acids. DNA of the CDR3: TGCGCCAGCAGGGACTCAGGGGACTCCTACGAGCAGTACTTC. This codes for CASRDSGDSYEQYF.

The chain employs TRBV7-9 and TRBJ2-7, with TRBD1 matching over 7 bases. J was trimmed by 5 bases and V by 5 bases; bases with no gene match: 12. The CDR3 runs to 15 residues. CDR1 and CDR2 from the germline V gene are SEHNR and FQNEAQ (reference sequence). The CDR3 DNA reads as TGTGCCAGCAGCCCACTGACAGGGTTTTCGGACGAGCAGTACTTC. It yields the protein CASSPLTGFSDEQYF.

The rearrangement uses TRBV5-1 and TRBJ1-1, with 12 bases aligning to TRBD1. Per germline, CDR1 SGHRS and CDR2 YFSETQ. The CDR3 covers 14 residues. V trimming: 3 bases; J trimming: 5 bases; junction bases outside the gene matches: 2. DNA for the CDR3: TGCGCCAGCAGCTGGGACAGGGGGCTGACTGAAGCTTTCTTT. Its translation: CASSWDRGLTEAFF.

The chain joins TRBV5-1 to TRBJ1-2; no clear D. This CDR3 has 14 residues. With 0 bases removed from V and 6 bases from J, the gap between germline ends came to 12 bases. CDR1 and CDR2 (germline): SGHRS, YFSETQ. CDR3 loop: CASSLGGIGDGYTF. The CDR3 DNA reads as TGCGCCAGCAGCTTGGGAGGGATCGGGGATGGCTACACCTTC.

V gene TRBV29-1 combines with J gene TRBJ2-1, with 14 bases aligning to TRBD2. The CDR3 runs 15 residues. Germline V lookup: CDR1 SQVTM, CDR2 ANQGSEA. V lost 5 bases, J lost 7 bases, and 7 bases stayed unmatched. This chain's CDR3 is CSVKAGTSGSNEQFF. The CDR3 nucleotides are TGCAGCGTTAAAGCCGGGACTAGCGGGAGTAATGAGCAGTTCTTC.

This chain links TRBV28 with TRBJ1-1; 8 nucleotides line up with TRBD1. In germline, CDR1 is MDHEN, CDR2 SYDVKM. The CDR3 sequence is 16 residues long. V was pared by 5 bases and J by 4 bases, with 12 bases of the junction left unmatched. CDR3 amino acids: CASSLYPGGGPTEAFF. In DNA, the CDR3 is TGTGCCAGCAGTCTATACCCAGGGGGCGGTCCCACTGAAGCTTTCTTT.

The J gene is TRBJ2-5, the V gene TRBV20-1; TRBD1 matches 7 bases. With V trimmed by 7 bases and J by 5 bases, 4 bases remained unmatched. Germline loops: CDR1 DFQATT, CDR2 SNEGSKA (reference sequence). The length of the CDR3 is 11 residues. CDR3 nucleotide sequence: TGCAGTGGAGAGGGGGCGGAGACCCAGTACTTC. Protein product: CSGEGAETQYF.

This clone appeared once. The CDR3, as DNA: TGTGCCAGCAGTTTATTCGGCATTTTTGGGAGTAACACAGATACGCAGTATTTT. It translates to CASSLFGIFGSNTDTQYF. V gene TRBV27 combines with J gene TRBJ2-3; TRBD2 is a possible D gene (5 bases). V gave up 1 base and J gave up 2 bases, with 19 bases separating them. CDR1 is MNHEY and CDR2 is SMNVEV in the germline V gene (reference sequence). This CDR3 has 18 residues.

J is TRBJ2-5 and V is TRBV28; 9 bases align to TRBD2. After removal of 7 bases from V and 2 bases from J, the junction contained 11 bases not matched to a gene. Germline CDR1 MDHEN, CDR2 SYDVKM. The CDR3 is made up of 16 amino acids. The CDR3 region has the DNA TGTGCCAGCACCCCCGTAGCGGGAGATGTGCAAGAGACCCAGTACTTC. Translating it yields CASTPVAGDVQETQYF.

The chain recombines TRBV9 with TRBJ2-7; the match to TRBD2 covers 8 bases. The CDR3 consists of 16 residues. Germline-derived CDR1 and CDR2 are SGDLS and YYNGEE. J was trimmed by 2 bases and V by 0 bases; bases with no gene match: 7. The CDR3 region is CASSVATAGDPYEQYF. CDR3 nucleotides: TGTGCCAGCAGCGTAGCTACAGCGGGAGACCCCTACGAGCAGTACTTC. Filled out from reference TRBV9 and TRBJ2-7, the complete variable domain reads DSGVTQTPKHLITATGQRVTLRCSPRSGDLSVYWYQQSLDQGLQFLIQYYNGEERAKGNILERFSAQQFPDLHSELNLSSLELGDSALYFCASSVATAGDPYEQYFGPGTRLTVT.

The chain recombines TRBV4-1 with TRBJ2-3; the D gene is possibly TRBD1 (7 bases). The V end lost 11 bases, the J end lost 0 bases, and 18 bases lay between the germline ends. Germline V gives CDR1 MGHRA, CDR2 YSYEKL. There are 15 residues in the CDR3. CDR3 protein: CAVGGTAPSTDTQYF. The CDR3 nucleotides read TGCGCCGTAGGAGGGACAGCTCCTAGCACAGATACGCAGTATTTT.